This entry lists 4 T cell receptor beta chains sequenced from one sample in a study of shared clonotypes between healthy human individuals. Terminally differentiated effector memory CD45RA+ cells were left out of the naive CD8 fraction, which was CD45RO-negative and positively selected for CCR7. Method: immunoSEQ multiplex PCR; TCRdb's copy keeps in-frame clones and lacks some. This table has about 580,000 clones, more than 95% appearing once. Material for sequencing was naive CD8+ T cells sorted from blood. Every receptor here comes from a man in his thirties or forties in good health.

This chain connects TRBV2 to TRBJ2-7; D unclear. This CDR3 spans 14 amino acids. Between the trimmed V and J ends, which lost 9 bases and 2 bases, there was a span of 17 bases. Germline V CDR1 and CDR2: SNHLY, FYNNEI. For the CDR3, the DNA is TGTGCCAGGCAAACCACGGACGGAGCCTACGAGCAGTACTTC. As protein: CARQTTDGAYEQYF.

The chain is built from TRBV5-1 and TRBJ2-5; tentative D call: TRBD2 (6 bases). The germline gives CDR1 SGHRS, CDR2 YFSETQ. The CDR3 totals 20 residues. Trimming removed 4 bases from V and 2 bases from J, with 30 bases in between. CDR3: CASSPDREVLAGPWQETQYF. For the CDR3, the DNA is TGCGCCAGCAGCCCGGATAGGGAGGTGCTAGCCGGACCGTGGCAAGAGACCCAGTACTTC. Filled out from reference TRBV5-1 and TRBJ2-5, the complete variable domain reads KAGVTQTPRYLIKTRGQQVTLSCSPISGHRSVSWYQQTPGQGLQFLFEYFSETQRNKGNFPGRFSGRQFSNSRSEMNVSTLELGDSALYLCASSPDREVLAGPWQETQYFGPGTRLLVL.

The chain is built from TRBV9 and TRBJ1-1; possible D gene TRBD1, 5 bases. Germline assignment: CDR1 SGDLS and CDR2 YYNGEE. V lost 4 bases, J lost 0 bases, and 13 bases lay in between. This CDR3 is built from 15 residues. CDR3 protein: CASSLLGTLNTEAFF. In DNA, the CDR3 is TGTGCCAGCAGCCTACTAGGGACGTTGAACACTGAAGCTTTCTTT.

The chain joins TRBV9 to TRBJ2-4, with TRBD1 identical over 7 bases. This CDR3 comprises 15 residues. Germline values: CDR1 SGDLS, CDR2 YYNGEE. Losses at the gene ends were 4 bases for V and 3 bases for J; bases not matched to a gene: 7. CDR3 protein: CASSLDGQVKNIQYF. CDR3 in DNA: TGTGCCAGCAGCTTAGACGGACAGGTCAAAAACATTCAGTACTTC.